These T cell receptor beta chains were read from a single sample in a study of cytomegalovirus exposure and HLA in healthy donors. Sequencing used immunoSEQ multiplex PCR; TCRdb keeps in-frame clones, though not all of them. The sample has roughly 250,000 clones; 70% to 90% are singletons. The sequencing sample was made of PBMCs. Source of these receptors: a woman aged 35 to 49 in good health and CMV-seropositive. CDR3s include the opening cysteine and the closing phenylalanine or tryptophan. D genes are given only for firm matches. Only some rows state a clone size, as once, few, many or a class for expanded clones.

>TRBJ2-1|.|.|TRBV19
CASSPSRGNEQFF
TGTGCCAGTAGTCCCTCCCGAGGGAATGAGCAGTTCTTC
>TRBJ2-5|.|.|TRBV7-7
CASSYPGRQETQYF
TGTGCTAGCAGCTATCCAGGGAGGCAAGAGACCCAGTACTTC
>TRBJ1-2|.|few|TRBV21-1
CASSGSNAGRGYTF
TGTGCCAGCAGCGGATCAAACGCGGGTAGGGGCTACACCTTC
>TRBJ1-5|.|.|TRBV30
CAWSVQGTNQPQHF
TGTGCCTGGAGTGTTCAGGGTACCAATCAGCCCCAGCATTTT
>TRBJ2-7|.|once|TRBV30
CAWSPETYEQYF
TGTGCCTGGTCGCCAGAAACCTACGAGCAGTACTTC
>TRBJ1-2|.|.|TRBV30
CAFSRGALNGPGGYTF
TGTGCCTTTAGCCGGGGGGCGTTGAACGGGCCGGGGGGCTACACCTTC
>TRBJ2-7|.|.|TRBV9
CASSPQGSGLYSYEQYF
TGTGCCAGCAGCCCCCAGGGTAGCGGACTGTACTCCTACGAGCAGTACTTC
>TRBJ2-7|.|few|TRBV7-9
CASSDWRQQYF
TGTGCCAGCAGCGACTGGCGCCAGCAGTACTTC
>TRBJ1-2|TRBD1|.|TRBV5-1
CASRAWTGNYGYTF
TGCGCCAGCAGAGCTTGGACAGGGAACTATGGCTACACCTTC
>TRBJ1-1|.|.|TRBV28
CASSLNTGPTMSTEAFF
TGTGCCAGCAGTCTGAATACAGGACCCACTATGAGCACTGAAGCTTTCTTT
>TRBJ2-2|TRBD1|.|TRBV13
CASSITGGGGELFF
TGTGCCAGCAGCATTACAGGGGGTGGCGGGGAGCTGTTTTTT
>TRBJ1-1|TRBD1|few|TRBV7-9
CASSSWTGVFLIAFF
TGTGCCAGCAGCTCATGGACAGGGGTTTTTTTAATAGCTTTCTTT
>TRBJ1-2|.|.|TRBV28
CASSLREGYGYTF
TGTGCCAGCAGCCTCAGGGAAGGCTATGGCTACACCTTC
>TRBJ1-3|.|.|TRBV5-1
CASSLGDTTSGNTIYF
TGCGCCAGCAGCTTGGGGGACACTACCTCTGGAAACACCATATATTTT
>TRBJ2-7|.|.|TRBV19
CASSIVARDYEQYF
TGTGCCAGTAGTATAGTAGCCAGAGACTACGAGCAGTACTTC
>TRBJ2-3|.|.|TRBV19
CASSIPVAGSTDTQYF
TGTGCCAGTAGTATCCCCGTCGCGGGTAGCACAGATACGCAGTATTTT